The rows below give T cell receptor beta chains drawn from one sample of a study of cytomegalovirus exposure and HLA in healthy donors. Method: immunoSEQ multiplex PCR; TCRdb's copy keeps in-frame clones and lacks some. This table has under 130,000 clones, more than 9.5% appearing once. Material for sequencing was PBMCs. These receptor sequences come from a man between 40 and 49 years old in good health and CMV-seropositive. The CDR3 runs from the conserved cysteine through the conserved F or W. The D gene is left open where the match is weak. Size is stated for part of the rows, as once, few or many counts, or as a class when the clone is expanded.

J: TRBJ2-7
D: TRBD1
V: TRBV29-1
size: few
DNA: TGCAGCGTTGTTTACAGGGGGCAATCCTACGAGCAGTACTTC
CDR3: CSVVYRGQSYEQYF

J: TRBJ2-5
D: TRBD1
V: TRBV19
size: few
DNA: TGTGCCAGTAGTATAGAGGGACAGGGGGAAGAGACCCAGTACTTC
CDR3: CASSIEGQGEETQYF

J: TRBJ2-1
D: TRBD2
V: TRBV4-1
size: .
DNA: TGCGCCAGCAGCCGACTACCTACTAGCGGGCTCAATGAGCAGTTCTTC
CDR3: CASSRLPTSGLNEQFF

J: TRBJ2-7
D: TRBD2
V: TRBV28
size: .
DNA: TGTGCCAGCACCCGACTAGCGGGAGTTTACGAGCAGTACTTC
CDR3: CASTRLAGVYEQYF

J: TRBJ2-3
D: .
V: TRBV6-1
size: few
DNA: TGTGCCACCTCCCGAAGCTTTGATACGCAGTATTTT
CDR3: CATSRSFDTQYF

J: TRBJ1-2
D: TRBD1
V: TRBV28
size: .
DNA: TGTGCCAGCAGCACAGGGGGAGGCTATGGCTACACCTTC
CDR3: CASSTGGGYGYTF

J: TRBJ2-7
D: .
V: TRBV4-1
size: .
DNA: TGCGCCAGCAGCCAAGAGTATAGGGGCAGCTACGAGCAGTACTTC
CDR3: CASSQEYRGSYEQYF

J: TRBJ1-2
D: .
V: TRBV5-6
size: few
DNA: TGTGCCAGCAGCCAAGGTTACGGGGGTTACTATGGCTACACCTTC
CDR3: CASSQGYGGYYGYTF

J: TRBJ2-7
D: TRBD1
V: TRBV5-1
size: .
DNA: TGCGCCAGCAGATCTCGACAGGGGAGCTCCTACGAGCAGTACTTC
CDR3: CASRSRQGSSYEQYF

J: TRBJ2-1
D: TRBD2
V: TRBV5-1
size: few
DNA: TGCGCCAGCAGAGGGGGGACTAGCGAGTACAATGAGCAGTTCTTC
CDR3: CASRGGTSEYNEQFF

J: TRBJ2-3
D: TRBD1
V: TRBV2
size: few
DNA: TGTGCCAGCAGTGCGCTGACAGGGGGCGCGGATACGCAGTATTTT
CDR3: CASSALTGGADTQYF

J: TRBJ1-2
D: .
V: TRBV18
size: few
DNA: TGTGCCAGCTCACCTCCGGGAGCAGATAACTATGGCTACACCTTC
CDR3: CASSPPGADNYGYTF

J: TRBJ2-7
D: TRBD1
V: TRBV9
size: few
DNA: TGTGCCAGCAACAGGGGGACAGGGGAGTACGAGCAGTACTTC
CDR3: CASNRGTGEYEQYF

J: TRBJ1-2
D: .
V: TRBV12-5
size: few
DNA: TGTGCTAGTGCCCTGGGAGGGGGCTATGGCTACACCTTC
CDR3: CASALGGGYGYTF

J: TRBJ2-3
D: TRBD2
V: TRBV19
size: .
DNA: TGTGCCAGTAGTATTGTCATCTGGACTAGCGGGAGCGCAGATACGCAGTATTTT
CDR3: CASSIVIWTSGSADTQYF

J: TRBJ2-2
D: .
V: TRBV6-1
size: .
DNA: TGTGCCACCGGCCAACCGGGACTCCTCCCCGGGGAGCTGTTTTTT
CDR3: CATGQPGLLPGELFF

J: TRBJ1-5
D: .
V: TRBV6-6
size: few
DNA: TGTGCCAGCAGTTACGGCGGTAGCAATCAGCCCCAGCATTTT
CDR3: CASSYGGSNQPQHF

J: TRBJ2-3
D: TRBD1
V: TRBV5-1
size: many
DNA: TGCGCCAGCAGCTTGCAGGGGGCAGGCACAGATACGCAGTATTTT
CDR3: CASSLQGAGTDTQYF

J: TRBJ1-2
D: TRBD1
V: TRBV7-9
size: few
DNA: TGTGCCAGCAGCTTGCTAGGGGGCGTTCAGGGCTACACCTTC
CDR3: CASSLLGGVQGYTF

J: TRBJ2-3
D: TRBD2
V: TRBV12-5
size: few
DNA: TGTGCTAGTGGTTTGGTGGTAGCGGGAGGATCAGATACGCAGTATTTT
CDR3: CASGLVVAGGSDTQYF

J: TRBJ1-5
D: .
V: TRBV5-4
size: .
DNA: TGTGCCAGCAGCTTGAAAGGCGCTAGCAATCAGCACCAGCATTTT
CDR3: CASSLKGASNQHQHF

J: TRBJ2-7
D: .
V: TRBV27
size: .
DNA: TGTGCCAGCATGGGGGGGGCTAGCTACGAGCAGTACTTC
CDR3: CASMGGASYEQYF

J: TRBJ2-7
D: .
V: TRBV7-9
size: few
DNA: TGTGCCAGCAGCTTAGTTGACGGACTGACCTACGAGCAGTACTTC
CDR3: CASSLVDGLTYEQYF

J: TRBJ1-1
D: .
V: TRBV4-3
size: .
DNA: TGCGCCAGCAGCCAAGAGTCGGGGGTCAACACTGAAGCTTTCTTT
CDR3: CASSQESGVNTEAFF

J: TRBJ2-1
D: TRBD1
V: TRBV6-6
size: .
DNA: TGTGCCAGCAGCGCACCGGGACAGGGGTGGGATGAGCAGTTCTTC
CDR3: CASSAPGQGWDEQFF

J: TRBJ2-2
D: TRBD1
V: TRBV5-6
size: .
DNA: TGTGCCAGCAGCTCGGGGACAGGGGGTGCCGGGGAGCTGTTTTTT
CDR3: CASSSGTGGAGELFF

J: TRBJ2-3
D: TRBD2
V: TRBV6-1
size: .
DNA: TGTGCCAGCAGTGAATTCCAGCGGGAGGTGGAAGATACGCAGTATTTT
CDR3: CASSEFQREVEDTQYF

J: TRBJ2-7
D: TRBD1
V: TRBV28
size: few
DNA: TGTGCCAGCAGTTTGCAGGGGGCGAGGGAGCAGTACTTC
CDR3: CASSLQGAREQYF

J: TRBJ2-5
D: TRBD2
V: TRBV29-1
size: .
DNA: TGCAGCGTTTGGTCTAGCGGGAGCGGTGAGACCCAGTACTTC
CDR3: CSVWSSGSGETQYF

J: TRBJ2-1
D: TRBD2
V: TRBV10-2
size: many
DNA: TGCGCCAGCAATGGACTAGCGGGGTTTTACAATGAGCAGTTCTTC
CDR3: CASNGLAGFYNEQFF

J: TRBJ2-6
D: .
V: TRBV19
size: .
DNA: TGTGCCACCAACAGGGCAGCTGGGGCCAACGTCCTGACTTTC
CDR3: CATNRAAGANVLTF

J: TRBJ2-7
D: .
V: TRBV9
size: .
DNA: TGTGCCAGCAGCCCCAGGGGAGAGGGGACCTACGAGCAGTACTTC
CDR3: CASSPRGEGTYEQYF

J: TRBJ2-3
D: TRBD2
V: TRBV28
size: .
DNA: TGTGCCAGCACCCTACTCTCTAGCGGGAGGAATCCAGATACGCAGTATTTT
CDR3: CASTLLSSGRNPDTQYF

J: TRBJ2-1
D: TRBD2
V: TRBV28
size: .
DNA: TGTGCCAGCAGTCAAGGAGCGGGGGGAAGGAGCTCCTACAATGAGCAGTTCTTC
CDR3: CASSQGAGGRSSYNEQFF